This T cell receptor beta chain was retrieved from a study of response to subunit inactivated influenza vaccine. The study, taken as a whole, reports: Only a handful of new T cells, the authors suggested, are recruited with each seasonal influenza vaccination.

Looked up from germline, CDR1 is DFQATT and CDR2 is SNEGSKA (reference sequence). This CDR3 has 12 residues. V shed 6 bases and J 3 bases; nucleotides not matched to a gene: 3. This clonotype was observed at least ten times. Its antigen is as yet unknown. TCRdb re-analysed the RT-PCR reads in MiXCR, keeping a single row per CDR3 protein. The repertoire consists of roughly 670,000 distinct CDR3 sequences, with about 14% occurring once and the leading ten covering 7.6%. The rearrangement uses TRBV20-1 and TRBJ2-7; 9 nucleotides align to TRBD1. This sequence was found in a man aged 45-65 years who received an inactivated influenza vaccine. The sample here was PBMCs from blood, taken approximately 15 days before vaccination. CDR3 sequence (DNA): TGCAGTGCCAGACAGGGGGGCTACGAGCAGTACTTC. Protein sequence: CSARQGGYEQYF.